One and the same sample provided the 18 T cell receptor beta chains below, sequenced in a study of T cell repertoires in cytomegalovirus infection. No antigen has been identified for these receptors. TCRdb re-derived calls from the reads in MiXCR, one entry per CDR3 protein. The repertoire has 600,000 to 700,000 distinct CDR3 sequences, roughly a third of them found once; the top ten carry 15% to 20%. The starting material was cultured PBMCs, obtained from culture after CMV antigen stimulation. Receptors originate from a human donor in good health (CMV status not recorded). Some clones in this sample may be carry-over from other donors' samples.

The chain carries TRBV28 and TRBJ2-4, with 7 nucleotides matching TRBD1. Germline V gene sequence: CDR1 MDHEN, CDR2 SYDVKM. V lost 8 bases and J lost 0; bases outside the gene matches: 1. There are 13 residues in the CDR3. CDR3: CASGTVAKNIQYF. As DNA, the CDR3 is TGTGCCAGCGGGACAGTAGCCAAAAACATTCAGTACTTC.

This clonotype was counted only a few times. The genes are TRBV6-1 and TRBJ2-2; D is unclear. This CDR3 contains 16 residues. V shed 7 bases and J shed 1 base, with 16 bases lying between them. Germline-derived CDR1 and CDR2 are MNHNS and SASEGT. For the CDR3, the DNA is TGTGCCAGCATGAAACCCCCACGGGTGAACACCGGGGAGCTGTTTTTT. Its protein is CASMKPPRVNTGELFF.

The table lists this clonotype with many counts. Here the CDR3 DNA reads TGTGCCAGCAGCTTAGAACCACGAGAAAAACTGTTTTTT. Translation gives CASSLEPREKLFF. V gene TRBV7-8 combines with J gene TRBJ1-4; D is uncertain. Per the germline V gene, CDR1 is SGHVS and CDR2 is FQNEAQ. This CDR3 contains 13 residues. V was cut by 1 base and J by 8 bases, with 8 bases left in between. Drawing the rest from reference TRBV7-8 and TRBJ1-4, the complete variable domain is GAGVSQSPRYKVAKRGQDVALRCDPISGHVSLFWYQQALGQGPEFLTYFQNEAQLDKSGLPSDRFFAERPEGSVSTLKIQRTQQEDSAVYLCASSLEPREKLFFGSGTQLSVL.

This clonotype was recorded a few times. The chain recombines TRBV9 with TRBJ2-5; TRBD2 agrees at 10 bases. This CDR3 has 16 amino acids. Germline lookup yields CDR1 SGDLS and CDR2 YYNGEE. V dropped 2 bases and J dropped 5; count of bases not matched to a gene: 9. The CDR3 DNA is TGTGCCAGCAGCGTGGGGACTAGCGACCTGCGGGAGACCCAGTACTTC. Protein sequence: CASSVGTSDLRETQYF.

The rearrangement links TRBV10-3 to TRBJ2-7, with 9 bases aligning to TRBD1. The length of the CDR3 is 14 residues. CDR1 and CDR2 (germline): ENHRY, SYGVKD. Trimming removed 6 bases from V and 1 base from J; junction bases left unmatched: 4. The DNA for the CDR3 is TGTGCCATCAGCAGACAGGGGGGATCCTACGAGCAGTACTTC. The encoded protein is CAISRQGGSYEQYF.

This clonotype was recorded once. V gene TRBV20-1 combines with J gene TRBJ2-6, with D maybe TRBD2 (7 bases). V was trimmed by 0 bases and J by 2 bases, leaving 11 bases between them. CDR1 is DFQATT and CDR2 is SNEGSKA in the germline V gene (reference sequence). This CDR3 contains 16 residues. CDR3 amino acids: CSARDSGGAGANVLTF. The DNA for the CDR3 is TGCAGTGCTAGAGATTCGGGGGGCGCTGGGGCCAACGTCCTGACTTTC.

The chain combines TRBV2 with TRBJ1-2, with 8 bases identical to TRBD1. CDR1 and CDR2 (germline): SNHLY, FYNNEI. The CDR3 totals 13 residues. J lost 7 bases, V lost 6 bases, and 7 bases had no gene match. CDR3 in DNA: TGTGCCAGCAGCCGACAGGGGCACGGTGGCTACACCTTC. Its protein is CASSRQGHGGYTF.

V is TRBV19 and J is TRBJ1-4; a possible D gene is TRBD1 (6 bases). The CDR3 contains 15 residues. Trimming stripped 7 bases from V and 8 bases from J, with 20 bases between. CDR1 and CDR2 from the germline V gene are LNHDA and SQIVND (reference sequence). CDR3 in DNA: TGTGCCAGTAACTCCGGTAGGGGGGCGTCGGAAAAACTGTTTTTT. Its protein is CASNSGRGASEKLFF.

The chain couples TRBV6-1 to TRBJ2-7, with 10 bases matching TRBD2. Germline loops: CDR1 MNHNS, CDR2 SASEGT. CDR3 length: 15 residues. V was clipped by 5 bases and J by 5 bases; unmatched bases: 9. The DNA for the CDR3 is TGTGCCAGCAGTCCACACGGGACTAGCGTCGACGAGCAGTACTTC. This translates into CASSPHGTSVDEQYF.

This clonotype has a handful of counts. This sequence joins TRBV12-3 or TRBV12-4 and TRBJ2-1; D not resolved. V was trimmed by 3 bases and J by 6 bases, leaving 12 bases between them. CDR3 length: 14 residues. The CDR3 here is CASSLLLGRNEQFF. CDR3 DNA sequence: TGTGCCAGCAGTTTGCTATTAGGGCGCAATGAGCAGTTCTTC.

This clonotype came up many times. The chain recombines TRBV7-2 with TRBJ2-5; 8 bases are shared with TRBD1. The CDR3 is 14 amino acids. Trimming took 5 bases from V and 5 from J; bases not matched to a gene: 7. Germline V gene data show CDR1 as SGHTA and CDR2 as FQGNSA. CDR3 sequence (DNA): TGTGCCAGCAGCATCCAGGGGGCCGGCGAGACCCAGTACTTC. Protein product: CASSIQGAGETQYF.

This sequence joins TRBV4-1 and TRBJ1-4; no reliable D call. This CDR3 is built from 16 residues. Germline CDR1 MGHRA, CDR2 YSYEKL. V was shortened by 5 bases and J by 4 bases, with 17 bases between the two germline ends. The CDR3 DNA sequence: TGCGCCAGCAGCATATTTTCGGACGGAATTAATGAAAAACTGTTTTTT. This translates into CASSIFSDGINEKLFF.

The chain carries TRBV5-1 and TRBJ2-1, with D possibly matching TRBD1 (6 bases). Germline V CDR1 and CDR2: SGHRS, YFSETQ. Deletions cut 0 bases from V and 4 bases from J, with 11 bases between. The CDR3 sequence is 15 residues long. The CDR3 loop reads CASSLVVQGYNEQFF. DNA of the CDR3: TGCGCCAGCAGCTTGGTTGTACAGGGTTACAATGAGCAGTTCTTC.

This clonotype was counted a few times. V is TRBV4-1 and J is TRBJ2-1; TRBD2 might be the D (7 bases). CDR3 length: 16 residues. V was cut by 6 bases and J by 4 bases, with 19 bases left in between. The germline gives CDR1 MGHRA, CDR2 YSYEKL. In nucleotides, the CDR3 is TGCGCCAGCAGTCCAGGGAGGGGGACACCTTACAATGAGCAGTTCTTC. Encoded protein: CASSPGRGTPYNEQFF.

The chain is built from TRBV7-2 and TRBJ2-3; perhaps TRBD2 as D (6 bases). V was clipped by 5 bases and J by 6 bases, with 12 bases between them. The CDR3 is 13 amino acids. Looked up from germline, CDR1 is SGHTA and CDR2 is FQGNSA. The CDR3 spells CASSRRESDTQYF. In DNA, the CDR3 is TGTGCCAGCAGCCGGAGGGAGAGCGATACGCAGTATTTT.

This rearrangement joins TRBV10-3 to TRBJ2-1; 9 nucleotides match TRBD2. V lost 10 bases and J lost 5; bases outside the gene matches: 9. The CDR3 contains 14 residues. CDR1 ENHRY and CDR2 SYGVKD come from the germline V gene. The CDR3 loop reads CATMVSGRNNEQFF. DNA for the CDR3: TGTGCCACCATGGTCAGCGGGAGGAACAATGAGCAGTTCTTC.

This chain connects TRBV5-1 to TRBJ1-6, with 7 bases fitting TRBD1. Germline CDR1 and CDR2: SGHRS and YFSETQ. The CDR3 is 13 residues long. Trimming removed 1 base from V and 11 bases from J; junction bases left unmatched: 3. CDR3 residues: CASSLTGEAPLHF. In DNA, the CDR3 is TGCGCCAGCAGCTTGACAGGGGAGGCACCCCTCCACTTT.

The CDR3 DNA is TGTGCCAGCAGGCCAAGACGGGGTCCCAATGAGCAGTTCTTC. It yields the protein CASRPRRGPNEQFF. The rearrangement uses TRBV6-2 or TRBV6-3 and TRBJ2-1; perhaps TRBD2 as D (5 bases). The CDR3 has 14 amino acids. V shed 6 bases and J shed 6 bases, with 15 bases lying between them. CDR1 and CDR2 (germline): MNHEY, SVGEGT.